Below are 25 T cell receptor beta chains sequenced from a single sample in a study of blood T cells in healthy people across ages. Sample-barcoded 5' priming and a J-beta primer mix drove a second PCR of about 6 to 12 cycles. TCRdb independently ran MiXCR on the 5' RACE reads; one entry per CDR3 protein. The profile shows more than 1,400,000 distinct CDR3 sequences, around 39% of them singletons. Sample: blood. These receptors were collected from a woman aged 18-35 years in good health.

The table lists this clonotype with a few counts. The chain links TRBV4-1 to TRBJ2-3; 12 bases fit TRBD2. Germline V gene lookup returns CDR1 MGHRA and CDR2 YSYEKL. This CDR3 is 17 amino acids long. Losses at the gene ends were 0 bases for V and 6 bases for J; bases not matched to a gene: 7. In nucleotides, the CDR3 is TGCGCCAGCAGCCAAGAGGCTAGCGGGGGGGCCATGGATACGCAGTATTTT. This encodes CASSQEASGGAMDTQYF.

The chain recombines TRBV6-5 with TRBJ2-5, with TRBD1 as a possible D gene (5 bases). Germline lookup yields CDR1 MNHEY and CDR2 SVGAGI. The CDR3 is 16 amino acids. Trimming took off 6 bases at V and 4 bases at J, with 21 bases between the two ends. The CDR3 here is CASSQDGSREGETQYF. The CDR3 coding sequence is TGTGCCAGCAGCCAAGATGGGTCCAGGGAAGGAGAGACCCAGTACTTC.

The chain has TRBV5-1 and TRBJ2-3; perhaps TRBD2 as D (7 bases). V lost 6 bases and J lost 2, with 13 bases in between. Per the germline V gene, CDR1 is SGHRS and CDR2 is YFSETQ. This CDR3 is 14 amino acids long. For the CDR3, the DNA is TGCGCCAGCACCGTAGGGGGGGTCACAGATACGCAGTATTTT. Its protein product is CASTVGGVTDTQYF. Full variable domain (rest looked up from reference TRBV5-1 and TRBJ2-3): KAGVTQTPRYLIKTRGQQVTLSCSPISGHRSVSWYQQTPGQGLQFLFEYFSETQRNKGNFPGRFSGRQFSNSRSEMNVSTLELGDSALYLCASTVGGVTDTQYFGPGTRLTVL.

Only a few counts were recorded for this clonotype. The V call is TRBV20-1, the J call TRBJ2-3, with D tentatively TRBD2 (6 bases). Germline V lookup: CDR1 DFQATT, CDR2 SNEGSKA (reference sequence). V lost 6 bases and J lost 0, with 13 bases in between. The CDR3 length is 14 residues. CDR3 bases: TGCAGTGCCGATAGCGGTTCTAGCACAGATACGCAGTATTTT. Its protein product is CSADSGSSTDTQYF.

The chain employs TRBV5-1 and TRBJ2-1; the match to TRBD1 covers 9 bases. V lost 1 base and J lost 6; bases outside the gene matches: 11. Germline loops: CDR1 SGHRS, CDR2 YFSETQ. The CDR3 totals 17 residues. CDR3 amino acids: CASSLRTGTGLVNEQFF. The CDR3 bases are TGCGCCAGCAGCTTGAGAACCGGGACAGGGCTTGTCAATGAGCAGTTCTTC.

The rearrangement links TRBV12-3 or TRBV12-4 to TRBJ2-3; the D is unclear. The CDR3 extends over 14 amino acids. V shed 4 bases and J shed 0 bases, with 8 bases lying between them. The CDR3 is CASSYRPSTDTQYF. The CDR3 DNA reads TGTGCCAGCAGTTATAGGCCTAGCACAGATACGCAGTATTTT.

V is TRBV7-6 and J is TRBJ2-7; 9 bases are shared with TRBD2. The V segment lost 3 bases and the J segment 0 bases; nucleotides outside the gene matches: 6. The CDR3 extends over 16 amino acids. CDR1 is SGHVS, CDR2 FNYEAQ, per germline. CDR3 protein: CASSLWTSVSSYEQYF. The CDR3 nucleotides read TGTGCCAGCAGCTTGTGGACTAGCGTAAGCTCCTACGAGCAGTACTTC.

This chain connects TRBV14 to TRBJ2-7; 8 nucleotides match TRBD2. Looked up from germline, CDR1 is SGHDN and CDR2 is FVKESK. CDR3 length: 17 residues. The V segment lost 1 base and the J segment 4 bases; nucleotides outside the gene matches: 12. CDR3 in DNA: TGTGCCAGCAGCCAAGCGCGGAGGGGACTAGTTCTGTACGAGCAGTACTTC. Its protein is CASSQARRGLVLYEQYF.

Details on this clonotype: It may be a read error: a sequence one base away is much more abundant. This chain links TRBV7-2 with TRBJ2-7; 8 bases map to TRBD2. CDR1 and CDR2 from the germline V gene are SGHTA and FQGNSA. The ends lost 4 bases at V and 3 bases at J; junction bases unmatched: 5. CDR3 size: 14 residues. Here the CDR3 reads CASSSASGYYEQYF. DNA of the CDR3: TGTGCCAGCAGCTCGGCTAGCGGGTACTACGAGCAGTACTTC.

V is TRBV10-3 and J is TRBJ2-7; D gene unclear. V lost 10 bases, J lost 5 bases, and 18 bases lay in between. Looked up from germline, CDR1 is ENHRY and CDR2 is SYGVKD. This CDR3 region has 13 residues. CDR3 sequence: CATYTYGFNEQYF. CDR3 DNA: TGTGCCACCTACACCTACGGCTTTAACGAGCAGTACTTC.

This clonotype was counted a few times. V gene TRBV14 combines with J gene TRBJ1-4, with D unclear. Germline V gives CDR1 SGHDN, CDR2 FVKESK. V was cut by 1 base and J by 8 bases, with 11 bases left in between. The CDR3 consists of 14 residues. The CDR3 loop is CASSQGPPGEKLFF. The CDR3 DNA sequence: TGTGCCAGCAGCCAAGGGCCCCCGGGCGAAAAACTGTTTTTT.

This clonotype was recorded a few times. A junction end diverges from the germline sequence, so it may reflect a read error. This chain links TRBV7-9 with TRBJ2-5; D is perhaps TRBD2 (6 bases). This CDR3 has 11 residues. Per germline, CDR1 SEHNR and CDR2 FQNEAQ (reference sequence). The CDR3 loop reads CAAGSQETQYF. CDR3 bases: TGCGCCGCGGGGTCCCAAGAGACCCAGTACTTC.

The chain recombines TRBV20-1 with TRBJ1-2; maybe TRBD1 (6 bases). The CDR3 has 14 amino acids. Germline V gene data show CDR1 as DFQATT and CDR2 as SNEGSKA (reference sequence). V gave up 7 bases and J gave up 3 bases, with 18 bases separating them. The CDR3 DNA is TGCAGTGTAGAAGGGGACATAACCGACTATGGCTACACCTTC. This codes for CSVEGDITDYGYTF.

V gene TRBV29-1 combines with J gene TRBJ2-7; no firm D call. Trimming pared 6 bases from V and 5 bases from J, leaving 14 bases between. Germline loops: CDR1 SQVTM, CDR2 ANQGSEA. The CDR3 runs 12 residues. CDR3 sequence reads: CSVPGRRDEQYF. The CDR3 nucleotides read TGCAGCGTACCCGGACGCCGGGACGAGCAGTACTTC.

The gene calls are TRBV21-1 and TRBJ2-1; TRBD2, as called in the table, went unchecked against the DNA. TRBV21-1 is given as a pseudogene. The CDR3 covers 15 residues. The CDR3 DNA sequence: TGTGCCAGCAGCAAAGGGGGGACTAGCGGAGATGAGCAGTTCTTC. This gives the protein CASSKGGTSGDEQFF.

The chain employs TRBV9 and TRBJ1-1, with a possible D match to TRBD1 (5 bases). The germline gives CDR1 SGDLS, CDR2 YYNGEE. There are 14 residues in the CDR3. Trimming left V 3 bases short and J 9 bases short, with 18 bases between. CDR3 in DNA: TGTGCCAGCAGCGAGGGACCCCAGGATCGTCAAGCTTTCTTT. It encodes CASSEGPQDRQAFF. The variable domain in full, with the rest retrieved from reference TRBV9 and TRBJ1-1, is DSGVTQTPKHLITATGQRVTLRCSPRSGDLSVYWYQQSLDQGLQFLIQYYNGEERAKGNILERFSAQQFPDLHSELNLSSLELGDSALYFCASSEGPQDRQAFFGQGTRLTVV.

This clonotype was counted a few times. The chain recombines TRBV3-1 with TRBJ1-1, with 8 bases fitting TRBD1. Germline V gene data show CDR1 as LGHDT and CDR2 as YNNKEL (reference sequence). Trimming removed 6 bases from V and 3 bases from J; junction bases left unmatched: 6. This CDR3 has 14 amino acids. The CDR3 DNA sequence: TGTGCCAGCAGGCCACAGGGGGGTCACACTGAAGCTTTCTTT. Protein sequence: CASRPQGGHTEAFF.

The chain employs TRBV7-8 and TRBJ2-4; tentatively, D is TRBD2 (6 bases). The J call is uncertain, as TRBJ2-7 better fits the DNA end. Germline CDR1 and CDR2: SGHVS and FQNEAQ. This CDR3 spans 14 amino acids. In DNA, the CDR3 is TGTGCCAGCAGCTTAGCAGGAGCGGAGGGCGAGCAGTACTTC. Translated: CASSLAGAEGEQYF.

The sample holds one count of this clonotype. The rearrangement joins TRBV6-1 to TRBJ2-5; perhaps TRBD1 as D (8 bases). Looked up from germline, CDR1 is MNHNS and CDR2 is SASEGT. Trimming removed 4 bases from V and 4 bases from J, with 16 bases in between. CDR3 length equals 15 residues. The CDR3 reads CASSANRGGAETQYF. The CDR3 DNA reads TGTGCCAGCAGTGCAAACAGGGGGGGAGCAGAGACCCAGTACTTC.

The gene calls are TRBV9 and TRBJ2-1, with TRBD2 identical over 10 bases. The CDR3 extends over 16 amino acids. Trimming removed 0 bases from V and 3 bases from J; junction bases left unmatched: 3. The germline CDR1 and CDR2 sequences are SGDLS and YYNGEE. The CDR3 is CASSVASGGDYNEQFF. The CDR3, as DNA: TGTGCCAGCAGCGTAGCTAGCGGGGGAGACTACAATGAGCAGTTCTTC.

The rearrangement links TRBV5-1 to TRBJ2-1, with 15 bases that match TRBD2. V shed 1 base and J 4 bases; nucleotides not matched to a gene: 6. Germline loops: CDR1 SGHRS, CDR2 YFSETQ. CDR3 length equals 18 residues. The CDR3 here is CASSLPPGTSGGYNEQFF. The CDR3 DNA reads TGCGCCAGCAGCTTGCCGCCAGGGACTAGCGGGGGGTACAATGAGCAGTTCTTC.

Comments on this clonotype: A read error may explain this, as a much larger clone is one base away. The gene calls are TRBV5-1 and TRBJ2-5, with TRBD1 as a possible D gene (6 bases). Trimming cost V 0 bases and J 11 bases, with 20 bases left between them. The V gene's germline CDR1 is SGHRS and CDR2 YFSETQ. This CDR3 has 15 amino acids. CDR3 protein: CASSLEGDNLNEQYF. The CDR3 bases are TGCGCCAGCAGCTTGGAGGGGGACAACTTGAATGAGCAGTACTTC.

This clonotype was seen a few times. A junction end diverges from the germline sequence, so it may reflect a read error. This chain joins TRBV2 and TRBJ2-1; TRBD2 matches 7 bases. The CDR3 runs 15 residues. The germline gives CDR1 SNHLY, CDR2 FYNNEI. CDR3 amino acids: CVSSEALGGYNEQFF. As DNA, the CDR3 is TGTGTCAGCAGTGAAGCGCTGGGGGGGTACAATGAGCAGTTCTTC.

The V call is TRBV27, the J call TRBJ2-2; 9 bases line up with TRBD1. The ends lost 5 bases at V and 5 bases at J; junction bases unmatched: 9. This CDR3 is 16 amino acids long. From germline, CDR1 is MNHEY and CDR2 SMNVEV (reference sequence). This chain's CDR3 is CASSPPRTGVTGELFF. Here the CDR3 DNA reads TGTGCCAGCAGTCCGCCACGGACAGGGGTTACCGGGGAGCTGTTTTTT.

The chain couples TRBV20-1 to TRBJ2-5; the match to TRBD1 covers 8 bases. Germline-derived CDR1 and CDR2 are DFQATT and SNEGSKA (reference sequence). The CDR3 length is 11 residues. V was clipped by 6 bases and J by 9 bases; unmatched bases: 6. The CDR3 bases are TGCAGTGCCTCCCAGGGGGCAGCCCAGTACTTC. Its translation: CSASQGAAQYF.